A selection of T cell receptor beta chains follows, all from one sample in a study of early T cells in non-severe SARS-CoV-2 infection. TCRdb redid the calling of the 5' RACE reads with MiXCR, one entry per CDR3 protein. Of about 34,000 distinct CDR3 sequences in the sample, about 6% were seen once. Specimen: whole blood. The receptor source for this set is an adult who was a healthcare worker with PCR-confirmed SARS-CoV-2 infection or an uninfected control (not recorded which). The conserved cysteine and the conserved F or W are not part of the CDR3 here. Rows may omit the clone size; those that give it use once, few, many or a size class.

TRBV12-3/TRBV12-4,TRBJ1-6,many,ASSFWVLGGYNSPLH
TRBV12-3/TRBV12-4,TRBJ2-7,many,ASSFTVQGEQY
TRBV11-2,TRBJ1-4,-,ASSWRTGEEKLF
TRBV19,TRBJ1-5,many,ASKGQGRQPQH
TRBV9,TRBJ2-3,-,ASSVEGGFSTDTQY
TRBV2,TRBJ1-6,many,ASSTDSSYNSPLH
TRBV19,TRBJ2-1,few,ASSMGYNEQF
TRBV15,TRBJ1-3,few,ATSWGTGNTIY
TRBV20-1,TRBJ2-7,many,SAPGTLPLETYEQY
TRBV7-2,TRBJ1-5,many,ASSLAPAYSNQPQH
TRBV6-2/TRBV6-3,TRBJ1-5,many,ASSSQQGNQPQH
TRBV18,TRBJ1-6,-,ASSRGGGDNSPLH
TRBV12-3/TRBV12-4,TRBJ2-1,many,ASSFQQGIYNEQF
TRBV20-1,TRBJ1-5,many,SARDPGYNQPQH
TRBV4-2,TRBJ2-3,few,ASSQDPLAQGADTQY
TRBV6-1,TRBJ2-7,many,ASSEAVSGSYEQY
TRBV28,TRBJ1-2,many,ASGGARYGYT
TRBV2,TRBJ2-3,many,ASLAGNTDTQY
TRBV6-5,TRBJ1-6,many,ASSYSIRGQGPLH
TRBV30,TRBJ1-1,-,AWSGGVEAF
TRBV13,TRBJ1-1,many,ASSLGAGSTEAF
TRBV10-3,TRBJ1-6,many,AISQDSTYNSPLH
TRBV27,TRBJ1-2,few,ASSLSGGRGYT
TRBV7-2,TRBJ2-3,few,ASSFRSRTASTDTQY
TRBV20-1,TRBJ1-1,many,SASTGTGALVNTEAF
TRBV7-2,TRBJ2-7,few,ASSSHISGPVWEQY
TRBV19,TRBJ1-5,many,ASRDGQGRRQPQH
TRBV12-3/TRBV12-4,TRBJ1-3,few,ASRMTGASGNTIY
TRBV6-5,TRBJ1-6,few,ASSYRDSPLH